A single TCR beta chain is shown here with its context. The antigen is undetermined. The record originates from a study of T cell responses to AZD1222 COVID-19 vaccine. Findings and caveats of the study: Nearly half of the spike-specific TCRs reportedly recognize variant regions that carry no mutations. Females made up more of the donors, who were largely white British, and clonal diversity may have come out too low.

Profiled with immunoSEQ multiplex PCR; TCRdb holds only in-frame clones, not every one. The table includes some 100,000 clones, 85% to 95% detected once. The germline V and J ends were trimmed by 5 bases and 8 bases, with 15 bases remaining between them. This CDR3 contains 13 residues. Per germline, CDR1 SEHNR and CDR2 FQNEAQ (reference sequence). This TCR derives from an adult in good health. The rearrangement joins TRBV7-9 to TRBJ1-2; D gene unclear. Sequencing was performed on peripheral blood, taken on day 0 of AZD1222 vaccination. The CDR3 is CASSLDPREGYTF. CDR3 DNA sequence: TGTGCCAGCAGCCTCGACCCCCGGGAAGGCTACACCTTC.